The clone carrying this T cell receptor (beta chain) was counted many times. Its antigen is currently unknown. Looked up from germline, CDR1 is MDHEN and CDR2 is SYDVKM. This CDR3 is built from 17 residues. The V segment lost 2 bases and the J segment 3 bases; nucleotides outside the gene matches: 7. The data stem from a study of molecular identifiers for immune sequencing clone quantification. Study outcomes and limitations: Barcode-sharing identical TCR molecules could underestimate highly expanded clone sizes.

In preparing bulk TCR libraries, previously described methods and listed TCR primers were used. One entry per CDR3 protein, called by TCRdb with MiXCR from the PCR reads. This sample has a few hundred thousand distinct CDR3 sequences, with roughly a quarter found just once. This clonotype was sampled from a human donor in good health. Some libraries in this study had Jurkat cell RNA spiked in. V and J are TRBV28 and TRBJ2-3; 11 bases are a match to TRBD2. Sequenced input: naive CD8+ T cells from blood, with Jurkat cell RNA spiked in. Subset given: FACS-sorted CD8+CD4-CCR7+CD45RA+ naive T cells. CDR3 region: CASSLPGTSGRTDTQYF. The CDR3 DNA sequence: TGTGCCAGCAGTTTACCTGGAACTAGCGGGAGAACAGATACGCAGTATTTT.